This entry concerns a single TCR beta chain. Trimming stripped 7 bases from V and 2 bases from J, with 11 bases between. Germline CDR1 is SQVTM and CDR2 is ANQGSEA. This CDR3 is 13 amino acids long. Sequencing used immunoSEQ multiplex PCR; TCRdb keeps in-frame clones, though not all of them. Among about 190,000 clones, around 88% were seen once, and the ten largest hold 5% to 7%. Participant-reported clinical history was the basis for cohort assignment. The data originate from a study of blood T cell repertoires in COVID-19. The sequenced sample consisted of PBMCs or T cells enriched from blood (not recorded which). This sequence joins TRBV29-1 and TRBJ2-2; D unresolved. The TCR sequence derives from a man in his forties with acute COVID-19. The CDR3 bases are TGCAGCGCAGACAAGAGTAACACCGGGGAGCTGTTTTTT. Translation: CSADKSNTGELFF.